This T cell receptor beta chain stems from a study of T cells after yellow fever vaccination. TCRdb reanalysed the 5' RACE reads using MiXCR and keeps one entry per CDR3 protein. The sample lists a few hundred thousand distinct CDR3 sequences, about 8.3% seen once, with approximately 15% in the top ten. Study-level findings and limits: Secondary responses were weaker yet peaked faster, day 5 versus 15.

This CDR3 has 9 residues. Worth noting for this clonotype: Its antigen is undetermined.

The TCR was taken from a man aged 18 to 35 who received the YFV17D yellow fever vaccine. This sample comprised PBMCs, obtained roughly 47 days after the first yellow fever vaccination. This chain links TRBV21-1 with TRBJ2-1. TRBV21-1 has pseudogene status. CDR3 loop: CAIDNEQFF. Here the CDR3 DNA reads TGTGCCATCGACAATGAGCAGTTCTTC.